This T cell receptor beta chain was sequenced for a study of cytomegalovirus exposure and HLA in healthy donors (dated by TCRdb to about 2017). Regarding the research as a whole: An earlier analysis of more than 550 of the donors reported 250 to 350 Gb of sequence data and 90 million to 120 million unique TCR beta sequences obtained from around 180 million T cells. Roughly 290 gigabases of sequencing data and roughly 80 million unique TCR sequences made up an early release that covered approximately 700 HLA-typed donors. Of the 350 to 450 genotyped donors, over 65% fell in the genetic ancestry cluster associated with self-reported Caucasian donors. The aim of the study was to test whether cataloging public T cell receptors could identify signatures of past pathogen exposure. The T cell repertoires of 670 or so subjects were profiled by immunosequencing and related to cytomegalovirus serostatus. Along with the 666-subject first cohort, a separate validation cohort of over a hundred different subjects was used. To predict cytomegalovirus infection status, the study brought together high-throughput TCR immunosequencing, statistical association of individual TCRs with disease status, and machine learning. In a later analysis, previously published TCR beta repertoires from about 640 donors were re-analyzed and high-resolution HLA genotyping was added so that TCR occurrence patterns could be studied. Rather than drawing on any new phenotypic data, the later analysis identified candidate immune exposures from TCR beta sequences and the way those sequences occurred across donors. An earlier analysis of more than 450 of the donors used high-throughput TCR beta sequencing to judge whether each TCR beta V gene segment behaved as functional or pseudogenic. Donor age, sex, ethnicity and CMV serostatus were compiled alongside the repertoire data. Genome-wide SNP genotypes for about 65% of the roughly 670 donors were used in a later genetic analysis, which treated that subset as a discovery cohort. Every repertoire in the discovery cohort had been generated on one and the same sequencing platform. Class I and class II HLA loci were covered by the typing at four-digit resolution. The number of donors typed differed by locus, with roughly 629-640 for A, B, C, DRB1 and DQB1, 522 for DQA1, 600 to 610 for DPA1, and 472 for DPB1. Roughly five DR-DQ haplotypes were treated as single units for association and clustering because of strong linkage in the cohort. Across roughly 420 genotyped donors of the cohort, an average of approximately 240,000 unique TCR beta nucleotide sequences per donor were sequenced, and roughly a sixth of those sequences were non-productive. On the study overall, not on this receptor specifically: According to a later analysis, parvovirus B19, influenza, CMV and Epstein-Barr virus appeared linked to several top co-occurrence clusters. Three of the identified cytomegalovirus-associated TCR beta chains were confirmed in vitro to be specific for cytomegalovirus antigens. It was suggested by the authors that the approach could potentially be generalized to other disease states and immunological phenotypes. V-gene and J-gene trimming of TCR beta chains was associated with a missense DCLRE1C variant in a later genetic analysis, and the association was replicated in an independent cohort. In both the original and validation cohorts, the classifier was reported to diagnose cytomegalovirus status with high specificity and sensitivity. In an earlier analysis of 587 of the donors, most TCR beta V segments were observed in productive rearrangements about 87% or about 30% of the time, broadly matching IMGT annotations. Correlated functional status among segregating V segments might reflect linkage disequilibrium, but an unknown experimental factor could not be ruled out. A later genetic analysis reported fewer N-insertions in productive TCRs among donors in an Asian-associated ancestry cluster than the roughly 700-donor mean. Most CMV-associated TCR beta chains appeared to be HLA-restricted in a later analysis, and the HLA associations seemed to be driven largely by CMV exposure. Strong co-occurrence of HLA alleles, especially DR and DQ, made assigning TCR associations to individual alleles difficult. Sequencing depth was assumed to be roughly uniform across donors in the presence/absence analyses, though that assumption may not hold. Because counts were too low, around 18 rarely observed V segments, including chromosome 9 orphons, were left out of the earlier analysis of some 640 of the donors. In this cohort, only TCR beta chains were sequenced, and detectable features were limited by the absence of alpha or paired-chain data. CMV serostatus was the only immune exposure information available for the cohort. A total of about 180 TCR beta chains were listed by the study as associated with cytomegalovirus. Most TCR sequences were observed very rarely across donors, whereas some public TCRs were present in many individuals. A further reported finding was that TCR beta sequences accurately predicted the HLA-A and HLA-B alleles for most subjects in the first cohort. A later analysis found that TCR association rates varied across HLA loci, with DRB1 alleles showing the most associated TCRs and HLA-C alleles the fewest. Because HLA typing was missing for some donors at each locus, association tests included only the typed subset. A later analysis found that HLA-associated TCR beta chains were more clonally expanded and had lower generation probabilities than equally common non-associated chains. A later analysis associated about 17,000 TCR beta sequences with specific HLA alleles at a false discovery rate of 0.05. The sequencing pipeline was judged likely to have produced a cluster of highly shared sequence variants as a technical artifact. Some IMGT-functional V segments, including TRBV6-2 and TRBV6-3, could not be distinguished by the 87-base-pair reads and were therefore excluded.

The cohort comprised some 730 healthy bone marrow donors. Cohort members were all nominally healthy when sampled, although unrecorded immune exposures were likely present. The donor was CMV seronegative and belonged to the group of over 300 seronegative cohort members. A peripheral blood sample was collected from each donor, and TCR beta sequencing was performed on peripheral blood mononuclear cells. Genomic DNA extraction from the blood cell samples was performed with the Qiagen DNeasy Blood Extraction Kit. This clone appeared a single time. Its antigen has not been determined. No much larger clone is present one base from it, and per-base qualities are unavailable. Library preparation employed the immunoSEQ multiplex PCR assay. For the multiplex PCR, a mixture combining 60 forward primers for TCR Vbeta segments and 13 reverse primers for TCR Jbeta segments was used. Amplification of the CDR3 region of rearranged TCR beta genes was performed with a multiplex PCR assay on genomic DNA. The Illumina HiSeq System was used to sequence the amplified TCR beta libraries as 87-base-pair reads. The original pipeline was this. Across the 700 or so repertoires, a later analysis counted tens of millions of unique TCR beta chains, about 10 million of which were shared by at least two donors. To remove PCR and sequencing errors, raw reads were error-corrected and collapsed into unique sequences using a nearest-neighbor algorithm that merged closely related sequences. Alignment of CDR3 sequences to IMGT reference sequences was used to assign V, D and J gene segments. For a sequence to be retained, a match of at least six nucleotides to both a V gene segment and a J gene segment was required. A rearrangement was called productive if the CDR3 had no stop codons and remained in frame with V and J, and every other rearrangement was called non-productive. Following IMGT convention, CDR3 was defined as the stretch from the second conserved V-encoded cysteine up to the conserved J-encoded phenylalanine. In an earlier analysis of roughly 580 of the donors, sequences lacking an unambiguous match to a single V gene segment were excluded. An earlier analysis of over 450 of the donors classified V segments as functional when productive rearrangements were above 56.7% and as segregating when the standard deviation between donors was above 5%. To diagnose cytomegalovirus status from the catalog of TCR beta chain sequences, a statistical classification framework was built. A later analysis assigned V and J genes by comparing TCR nucleotide sequences with IMGT/GENE-DB human TR gene sequences. Using the TCRdist pipeline, a later analysis assigned CDR3 sequences along with most-parsimonious VDJ recombination scenarios. In a later analysis, every TCR beta chain was defined by the combination of its CDR3 amino acid sequence and its V-gene family, and reads without a unique V-gene family were dropped. In a later analysis, a few hundred highly shared, low-generation-probability nucleotide sequences were removed to address suspected cross-contamination and a sequencing artifact. In a later analysis, a clonal expansion index was calculated for each public chain from normalized within-repertoire ranks of inferred template counts. In a later analysis, generation probabilities were computed using a VDJ recombination model fitted to out-of-frame rearrangements, and the results were checked against IGoR. Hypergeometric tests were used in a later analysis to score TCR-TCR, TCR-HLA and TCR-CMV co-occurrence, with a repertoire-size bias correction applied to the TCR pairs. In a later analysis, false discovery rates were estimated by permuting HLA or CMV assignments 20 times. In a later analysis, co-occurring TCRs were grouped with DBSCAN, and TCRdist sequence similarity was added when clustering was performed within HLA-allele-positive subsets. Co-occurrence clustering excluded repertoires with fewer than 30,000 or more than 120,000 public chains, plus five with anomalous nucleotide sharing. In TCRdb, the immuneACCESS table is reduced to in-frame sequences with V and J assigned. These tables do not hold every clone; where another copy was compared, an unresolved V gene accounts for under half, and the others remain unexplained. That table supplies the V and J calls and clone size; D and trimming were determined from the DNA. In all, the sample holds fewer than 250,000 clones, and 70% to 80% of those were seen once. The ten biggest clones cover roughly 1.6% of the sample.

CDR1 and CDR2 (SEHNR, FQNEAQ) derive from the germline V gene (reference sequence). The CDR3 spans 14 residues, from the cysteine through the phenylalanine. Just CDR3 DNA is preserved here, 42 bases in frame from base 1. Trimming removed 5 bases from V and 7 bases from J; the gene matches leave 5 bases unexplained. Sequenced material: PBMCs. This TCR derives from a woman aged 45-60 years in good health and CMV-seronegative. Rearrangement joined TRBV7-9 to TRBJ1-5; TRBD1 matches 10 bases in the middle. Read as DNA, the sequence is TGTGCCAGCAGCCTGACAGGGGGCGACCAGCCCCAGCATTTT. Translated, it gives CASSLTGGDQPQHF.